This TCR beta chain stems from a study of blood T cell repertoires in COVID-19. For the study at large: The samples span acute and convalescent COVID-19 from the United States, Italy and Spain. In each case, the material was cDNA or gDNA derived from T cells, B-cell-depleted T cells, or PBMCs.

Assay: immunoSEQ multiplex PCR; the TCRdb copy retains only in-frame clones and omits some. The table includes 300,000 to 450,000 clones, 85% to 90% detected once. J was trimmed by 7 bases and V by 4 bases; bases with no gene match: 11. This CDR3 has 14 residues. CDR1 and CDR2 (germline): SGHDT, YYEEEE. Specimen: peripheral blood. This rearrangement joins TRBV5-6 to TRBJ2-7; 7 bases agree with TRBD2. The sequence was obtained from a human donor in a cohort sampled during active COVID-19. The CDR3 protein is CASSPTGGSFEQYF. CDR3 DNA: TGTGCCAGCAGCCCAACCGGGGGGTCGTTTGAGCAGTACTTC.